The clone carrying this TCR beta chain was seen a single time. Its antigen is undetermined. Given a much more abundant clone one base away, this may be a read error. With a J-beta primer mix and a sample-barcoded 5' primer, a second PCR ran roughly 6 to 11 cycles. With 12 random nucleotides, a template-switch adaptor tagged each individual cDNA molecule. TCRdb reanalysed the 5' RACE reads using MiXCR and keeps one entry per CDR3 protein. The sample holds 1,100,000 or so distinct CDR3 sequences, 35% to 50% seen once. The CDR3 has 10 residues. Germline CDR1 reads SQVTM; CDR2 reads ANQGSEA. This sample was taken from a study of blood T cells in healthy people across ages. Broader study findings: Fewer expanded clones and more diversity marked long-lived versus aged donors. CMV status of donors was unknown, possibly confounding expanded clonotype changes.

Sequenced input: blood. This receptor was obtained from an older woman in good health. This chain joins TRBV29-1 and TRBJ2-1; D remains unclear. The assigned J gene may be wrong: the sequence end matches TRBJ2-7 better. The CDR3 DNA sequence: TGCAGCGTTGAATACAATGAGCAGTACTTC. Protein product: CSVEYNEQYF.